The next 6 T cell receptor beta chains were all read from a single sample in a study of blood T cell repertoires in COVID-19 (dated by TCRdb to the early 2020s). Library generation was performed with the immunoSEQ multiplex PCR assay. TCRdb holds this immuneACCESS table with in-frame rearrangements only. Some clones are missing; in checked studies, unresolved V genes explain under half, and the rest has no known cause. Within this sample are fewer than 250,000 clones, with around 83% of them counted one time only. The biggest ten clones account for approximately 7.4% of the sample. Sequenced: peripheral blood. Receptors originate from a woman between 45 and 60 years old with acute or convalescent COVID-19.

The chain uses TRBV28 and TRBJ2-7; D is perhaps TRBD1 (6 bases). The CDR3 contains 15 residues. V was trimmed by 6 bases and J by 3 bases, leaving 18 bases between them. Germline lookup yields CDR1 MDHEN and CDR2 SYDVKM. The chain's CDR3 is CASRPEIQGRYEQYF. Written as DNA, the CDR3 is TGTGCCAGCAGACCAGAGATTCAGGGGCGCTACGAGCAGTACTTC.

The chain couples TRBV19 to TRBJ1-5; TRBD1 is a possible D gene (6 bases). Germline CDR1 LNHDA, CDR2 SQIVND (reference sequence). Trimming cost V 6 bases and J 1 base, with 13 bases left between them. The CDR3 has 15 residues. For the CDR3, the DNA is TGTGCCAGTAGGGGCAGGGGCGCGAGCAATCAGCCCCAGCATTTT. It codes for CASRGRGASNQPQHF.

The chain couples TRBV19 to TRBJ1-5; D perhaps matches TRBD1 (5 bases). Germline V CDR1 and CDR2: LNHDA, SQIVND (reference sequence). V was cut by 4 bases and J by 1 base, with 8 bases left in between. This CDR3 is built from 14 residues. CDR3 bases: TGTGCCAGTAGTACAGGGATGAGCAATCAGCCCCAGCATTTT. Protein: CASSTGMSNQPQHF.

The V gene is TRBV11-1, the J gene TRBJ1-3; 7 nucleotides line up with TRBD1. The CDR3 length is 14 residues. The V gene's germline CDR1 is SGHAT and CDR2 FQDESV (reference sequence). The V segment lost 5 bases and the J segment 4 bases; nucleotides outside the gene matches: 5. DNA for the CDR3: TGTGCCAGCAGCGCGACAGGGCCCGGAAACACCATATATTTT. This translates into CASSATGPGNTIYF.

This chain joins TRBV5-4 and TRBJ2-7, with 9 bases identical to TRBD2. Germline CDR1 SGHNT, CDR2 YYREEE (reference sequence). The CDR3 totals 16 residues. The V and J ends lost 3 bases and 2 bases, in that order; junction bases with no gene match: 9. CDR3 in DNA: TGTGCCAGCAGCTCCCCGGCTAGCGGGGTACCCTACGAGCAGTACTTC. Protein: CASSSPASGVPYEQYF.

V usage is TRBV7-9 and J usage is TRBJ1-2, with TRBD1 as a possible D gene (5 bases). Germline loops: CDR1 SEHNR, CDR2 FQNEAQ (reference sequence). The CDR3 is 15 amino acids. V lost 0 bases, J lost 3 bases, and 11 bases lay in between. CDR3 in amino acids: CASSLADRPYYGYTF. The CDR3 bases are TGTGCCAGCAGCTTAGCTGACAGACCGTACTATGGCTACACCTTC.